These 10 T cell receptor beta chains were all obtained from the same sample, sequenced in a study of cytomegalovirus exposure and HLA in healthy donors. A multiplex PCR was run with 60 Vbeta primers and 13 Jbeta primers. Clones were read by immunoSEQ multiplex PCR, and TCRdb kept only the in-frame ones, dropping some. The sample lists fewer than 250,000 clones, approximately 80% occurring once. The source material was PBMCs. These TCRs come from a male donor in good health and CMV-seronegative.

The rearrangement links TRBV29-1 to TRBJ1-2, with a possible D match to TRBD1 (6 bases). Germline CDR1 and CDR2: SQVTM and ANQGSEA. The CDR3 is 14 residues long. Between the trimmed V and J ends, which lost 4 bases and 4 bases, there was a span of 16 bases. The CDR3 protein is CSVGGEQGAYGYTF. Here the CDR3 DNA reads TGCAGCGTTGGAGGGGAACAGGGTGCCTATGGCTACACCTTC. The full variable domain, completed using reference TRBV29-1 and TRBJ1-2, is SAVISQKPSRDICQRGTSLTIQCQVDSQVTMMFWYRQQPGQSLTLIATANQGSEATYESGFVIDKFPISRPNLTFSTLTVSNMSPEDSSIYLCSVGGEQGAYGYTFGSGTRLTVV.

V is TRBV7-9 and J is TRBJ1-5; D is undetermined. CDR3 length equals 14 residues. Germline values: CDR1 SEHNR, CDR2 FQNEAQ (reference sequence). V lost 3 bases and J 0 bases, leaving 6 bases between the germline ends. The CDR3 bases are TGTGCCAGCAGCTTTGCACATAGCAATCAGCCCCAGCATTTT. Translated: CASSFAHSNQPQHF.

The chain is built from TRBV5-1 and TRBJ2-5; TRBD1 matches 8 bases. The closer fit of TRBJ2-7 to the DNA end suggests the J call may be wrong. The CDR3 is 14 amino acids. Germline CDR1 is SGHRS and CDR2 is YFSETQ. CDR3 in DNA: TGCGCCAGCAGTTTAGGACAGGGCCCCTACGAGCAGTACTTC. Amino acids: CASSLGQGPYEQYF.

As concerns this clone: This specimen includes other DNA sequences encoding the same CDR3. The V call is TRBV9, the J call TRBJ1-5, with a tentative D call TRBD1 (6 bases). V dropped 3 bases and J dropped 5 bases, with 9 bases sitting between them. CDR1 is SGDLS and CDR2 is YYNGEE in the germline V gene. This CDR3 contains 13 residues. The CDR3 nucleotides read TGTGCCAGCAGCGCGACAGGAGATCAGCCCCAGCATTTT. Translating it yields CASSATGDQPQHF. The entire variable domain, with the rest obtained from reference TRBV9 and TRBJ1-5, is as follows: DSGVTQTPKHLITATGQRVTLRCSPRSGDLSVYWYQQSLDQGLQFLIQYYNGEERAKGNILERFSAQQFPDLHSELNLSSLELGDSALYFCASSATGDQPQHFGDGTRLSIL.

V usage is TRBV21-1 and J usage is TRBJ2-1; TRBD2, as called in the table, went unchecked against the DNA. TRBV21-1 is classified as a pseudogene. The CDR3 has 11 amino acids. The CDR3: CADGRANEQFF. CDR3 DNA: TGTGCCGACGGGAGGGCCAATGAGCAGTTCTTC.

A few counts support this clone. V gene TRBV6-1 combines with J gene TRBJ2-3; tentatively, D is TRBD1 (6 bases). Trimming removed 4 bases at V and 4 bases at J, with 18 bases between. Germline CDR1 reads MNHNS; CDR2 reads SASEGT. The CDR3 loop spans 16 amino acids. The CDR3 reads CASSAETGFNADTQYF. DNA of the CDR3: TGTGCCAGCAGTGCCGAGACAGGTTTTAATGCAGATACGCAGTATTTT.

The sample holds one count of this clone. Written as DNA, the CDR3 is TGTGCCAGCAGCACGGTTACGACAGATACGCAGTATTTT. This codes for CASSTVTTDTQYF. V usage is TRBV27 and J usage is TRBJ2-3; no clear D gene. CDR1 is MNHEY and CDR2 is SMNVEV in the germline V gene (reference sequence). V lost 6 bases to trimming and J lost 3 bases, with 10 bases between them. The CDR3 extends over 13 amino acids.

This clone is a singleton in its sample. The rearrangement joins TRBV5-1 to TRBJ2-5; 7 bases line up with TRBD2. The CDR3 consists of 16 residues. The V and J ends lost 0 bases and 1 base, in that order; junction bases with no gene match: 6. Per germline, CDR1 SGHRS and CDR2 YFSETQ. The CDR3, as DNA: TGCGCCAGCAGCTTGGATGCGGGAGCTCCCCAAGAGACCCAGTACTTC. It encodes CASSLDAGAPQETQYF.

Turning to this clone: The junction shows a germline mismatch at one end, possibly a read error. The V and J genes are TRBV20-1 and TRBJ2-1; no reliable D call. The length of the CDR3 is 11 residues. Germline V gene data show CDR1 as DFQATT and CDR2 as SNEGSKA (reference sequence). The CDR3 reads CSARGASEQFF. The CDR3 region has the DNA TGCAGTGCCAGAGGAGCCTCTGAGCAGTTCTTC.

This clone was seen once. This chain joins TRBV5-4 and TRBJ1-4; 8 bases are a match to TRBD1. The V and J ends lost 9 bases and 0 bases, in that order; junction bases with no gene match: 13. Germline V gives CDR1 SGHNT, CDR2 YYREEE (reference sequence). The CDR3 has 17 residues. CDR3 in DNA: TGTGCCACCGGAGGGACAGGAAAAGTTGCAACTAATGAAAAACTGTTTTTT. Protein: CATGGTGKVATNEKLFF.